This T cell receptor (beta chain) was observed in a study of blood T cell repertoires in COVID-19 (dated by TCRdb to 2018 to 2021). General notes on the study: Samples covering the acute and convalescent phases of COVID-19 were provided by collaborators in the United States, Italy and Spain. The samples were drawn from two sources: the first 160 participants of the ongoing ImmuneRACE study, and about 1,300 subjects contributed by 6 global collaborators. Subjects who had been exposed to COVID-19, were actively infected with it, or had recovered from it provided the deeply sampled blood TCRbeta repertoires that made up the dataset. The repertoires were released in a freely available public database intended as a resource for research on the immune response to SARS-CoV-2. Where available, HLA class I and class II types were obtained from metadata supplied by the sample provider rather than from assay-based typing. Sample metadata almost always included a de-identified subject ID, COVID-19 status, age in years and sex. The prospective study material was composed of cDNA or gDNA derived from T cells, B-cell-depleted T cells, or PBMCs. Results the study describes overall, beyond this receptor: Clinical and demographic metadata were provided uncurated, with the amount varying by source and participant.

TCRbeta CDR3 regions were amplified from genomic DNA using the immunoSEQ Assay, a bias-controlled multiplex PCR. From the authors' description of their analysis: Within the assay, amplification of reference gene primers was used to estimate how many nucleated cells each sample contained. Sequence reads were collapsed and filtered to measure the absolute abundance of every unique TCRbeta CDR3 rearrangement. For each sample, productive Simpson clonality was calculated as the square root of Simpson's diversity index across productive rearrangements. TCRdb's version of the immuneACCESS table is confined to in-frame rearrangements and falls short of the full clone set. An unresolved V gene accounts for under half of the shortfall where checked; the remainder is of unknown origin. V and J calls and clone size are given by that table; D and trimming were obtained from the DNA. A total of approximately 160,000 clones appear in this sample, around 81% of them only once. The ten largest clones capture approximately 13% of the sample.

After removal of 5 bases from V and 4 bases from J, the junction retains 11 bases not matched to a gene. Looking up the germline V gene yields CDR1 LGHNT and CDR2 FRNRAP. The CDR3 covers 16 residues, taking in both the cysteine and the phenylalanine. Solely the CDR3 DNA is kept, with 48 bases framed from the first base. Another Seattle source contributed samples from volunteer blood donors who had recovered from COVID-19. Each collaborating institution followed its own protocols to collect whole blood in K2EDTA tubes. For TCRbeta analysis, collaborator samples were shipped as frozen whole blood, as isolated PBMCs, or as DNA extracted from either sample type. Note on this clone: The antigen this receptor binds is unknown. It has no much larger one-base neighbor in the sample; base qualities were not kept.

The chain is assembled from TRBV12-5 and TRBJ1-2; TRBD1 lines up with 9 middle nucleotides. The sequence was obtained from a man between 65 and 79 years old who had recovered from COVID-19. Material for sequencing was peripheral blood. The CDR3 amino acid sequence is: CASGLASGQGVYGYTF. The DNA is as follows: TGTGCTAGTGGTCTCGCCTCGGGACAGGGAGTCTATGGCTACACCTTC.